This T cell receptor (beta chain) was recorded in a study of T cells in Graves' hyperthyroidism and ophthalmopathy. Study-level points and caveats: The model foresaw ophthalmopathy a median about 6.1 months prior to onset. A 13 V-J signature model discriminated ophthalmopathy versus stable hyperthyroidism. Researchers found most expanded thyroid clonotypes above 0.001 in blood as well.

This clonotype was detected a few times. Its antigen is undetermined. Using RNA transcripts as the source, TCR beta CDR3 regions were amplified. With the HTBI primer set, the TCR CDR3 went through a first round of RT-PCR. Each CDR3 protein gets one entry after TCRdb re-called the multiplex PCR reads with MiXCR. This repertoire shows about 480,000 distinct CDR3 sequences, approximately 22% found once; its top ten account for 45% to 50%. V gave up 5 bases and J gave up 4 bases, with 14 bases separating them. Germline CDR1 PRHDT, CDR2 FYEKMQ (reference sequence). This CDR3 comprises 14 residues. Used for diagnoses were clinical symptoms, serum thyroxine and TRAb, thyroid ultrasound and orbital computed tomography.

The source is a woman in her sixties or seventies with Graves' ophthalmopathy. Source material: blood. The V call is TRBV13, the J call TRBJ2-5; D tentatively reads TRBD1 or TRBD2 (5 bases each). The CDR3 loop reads CASSQRDPRETQYF. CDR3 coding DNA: TGTGCCAGCAGCCAGAGGGACCCACGAGAGACCCAGTACTTC. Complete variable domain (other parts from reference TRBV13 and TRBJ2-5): AAGVIQSPRHLIKEKRETATLKCYPIPRHDTVYWYQQGPGQDPQFLISFYEKMQSDKGSIPDRFSAQQFSDYHSELNMSSLELGDSALYFCASSQRDPRETQYFGPGTRLLVL.